This TCR beta chain originates from a study of T cell changes during pregnancy in multiple sclerosis. The repertoire was sequenced with immunoSEQ multiplex PCR; TCRdb's copy has only in-frame clones and lacks some. This table has 60,000 to 65,000 clones, around 90% appearing once. V was shortened by 4 bases and J by 1 base, with 13 bases between the two germline ends. The germline V gene has CDR1 SNHLY and CDR2 FYNNEI. CDR3 length equals 16 residues. The receptor was derived from a female donor with multiple sclerosis, enrolled in a pregnancy study. Sample: peripheral blood, taken in the second trimester of pregnancy. This rearrangement joins TRBV2 to TRBJ2-2, with a weak D call TRBD2 (5 bases). CDR3 protein: CASSGWAGLNTGELFF. CDR3 in DNA: TGTGCCAGCAGTGGTTGGGCGGGTCTGAACACCGGGGAGCTGTTTTTT.